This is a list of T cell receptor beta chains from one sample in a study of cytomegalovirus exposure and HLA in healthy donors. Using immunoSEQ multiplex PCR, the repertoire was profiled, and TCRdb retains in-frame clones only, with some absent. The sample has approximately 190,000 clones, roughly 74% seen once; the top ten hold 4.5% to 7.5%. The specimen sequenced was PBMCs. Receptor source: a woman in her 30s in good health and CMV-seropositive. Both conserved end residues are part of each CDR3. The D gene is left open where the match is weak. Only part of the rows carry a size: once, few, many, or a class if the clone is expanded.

CDR3 DNA: TGTGCCTTTCGGGACAGGGCCCCCTACGAGCAGTACTTC
CDR3 protein: CAFRDRAPYEQYF
D gene: TRBD1
V gene: TRBV30
clone size: -
J gene: TRBJ2-7

CDR3 DNA: TGTGCCAGCAGCCTGACAGGCCAAGTTGAAAAACTGTTTTTT
CDR3 protein: CASSLTGQVEKLFF
D gene: -
V gene: TRBV5-4
clone size: -
J gene: TRBJ1-4

CDR3 DNA: TGTTCCAGCAGCTCTGGGGGAGGCGGCACTGAAGCTTTCTTT
CDR3 protein: CSSSSGGGGTEAFF
D gene: -
V gene: TRBV7-9
clone size: few
J gene: TRBJ1-1

CDR3 DNA: TGTGCCAGCAGCTACAGGGTCTCTGGAAACACCATATATTTT
CDR3 protein: CASSYRVSGNTIYF
D gene: -
V gene: TRBV5-6
clone size: -
J gene: TRBJ1-3

CDR3 DNA: TGTGCCAGCAAGCGGAAGGACTATGGCTACACCTTC
CDR3 protein: CASKRKDYGYTF
D gene: -
V gene: TRBV6-1
clone size: -
J gene: TRBJ1-2

CDR3 DNA: TGTGCCAGCAGTTATAAGTCAGGGGGCGAGCAGTACTTC
CDR3 protein: CASSYKSGGEQYF
D gene: TRBD1
V gene: TRBV27
clone size: -
J gene: TRBJ2-7

CDR3 DNA: TGTGCCAGCAGTCGACCGCTAGAGACACCCCTCCACTTT
CDR3 protein: CASSRPLETPLHF
D gene: -
V gene: TRBV6-6
clone size: -
J gene: TRBJ1-6

CDR3 DNA: TGTGCCAGCAGCTACGGGACAGGTAATCAGCCCCAGCATTTT
CDR3 protein: CASSYGTGNQPQHF
D gene: TRBD1
V gene: TRBV7-2
clone size: -
J gene: TRBJ1-5

CDR3 DNA: TGTGCCAGCAGCGCAGGGATTGATAATGAAAAACTGTTTTTT
CDR3 protein: CASSAGIDNEKLFF
D gene: -
V gene: TRBV9
clone size: once
J gene: TRBJ1-4

CDR3 DNA: TGTGCCAGCAGTGGAACAGGGGTCACCGGGGAGCTGTTTTTT
CDR3 protein: CASSGTGVTGELFF
D gene: TRBD1
V gene: TRBV25-1
clone size: -
J gene: TRBJ2-2

CDR3 DNA: TGTGCCAGCAGTAAAAAGACTAGCGGGAGTGATGAGCAGTTCTTC
CDR3 protein: CASSKKTSGSDEQFF
D gene: TRBD2
V gene: TRBV6-5
clone size: -
J gene: TRBJ2-1

CDR3 DNA: TGTGCCAGTAGTCCGCGGCCTCTACTGTGGTATGGCTACACCTTC
CDR3 protein: CASSPRPLLWYGYTF
D gene: -
V gene: TRBV19
clone size: -
J gene: TRBJ1-2

CDR3 DNA: TGTGCCATCAGTGTCGTGGCGGGGGGTCCCGGGGAGCTGTTTTTT
CDR3 protein: CAISVVAGGPGELFF
D gene: TRBD2
V gene: TRBV10-3
clone size: few
J gene: TRBJ2-2

CDR3 DNA: TGTGCCAGCAGGATACCAGGGGGCGGGTACGAGCAGTACTTC
CDR3 protein: CASRIPGGGYEQYF
D gene: TRBD1
V gene: TRBV6-5
clone size: -
J gene: TRBJ2-7

CDR3 DNA: TGCAGCGCTTATTTTTTGGGGGGCACTGAAGCTTTCTTT
CDR3 protein: CSAYFLGGTEAFF
D gene: -
V gene: TRBV29-1
clone size: -
J gene: TRBJ1-1

CDR3 DNA: TGTGCCAGCAGACCAATCTCTTCGGGGTGGGAGCAGTACTTC
CDR3 protein: CASRPISSGWEQYF
D gene: -
V gene: TRBV5-8
clone size: -
J gene: TRBJ2-7

CDR3 DNA: TGTGCCAGCAGCTTATCCGGGGAGAGGTCCTACGAGCAGTACTTC
CDR3 protein: CASSLSGERSYEQYF
D gene: -
V gene: TRBV11-2
clone size: -
J gene: TRBJ2-7

CDR3 DNA: TGTGCCAGCAGCTTGCGGACCGGGACAGGGATCGCAGAGACCCAGTACTTC
CDR3 protein: CASSLRTGTGIAETQYF
D gene: TRBD1
V gene: TRBV5-6
clone size: -
J gene: TRBJ2-5

CDR3 DNA: TGCGCCAGCAGCTTCGAAGGGGCCACCGGGGAGCTGTTTTTT
CDR3 protein: CASSFEGATGELFF
D gene: -
V gene: TRBV5-1
clone size: -
J gene: TRBJ2-2

CDR3 DNA: TGTGCCAGCACTAAGGGTGGGGGGGTAGAGACCCAGTACTTC
CDR3 protein: CASTKGGGVETQYF
D gene: TRBD2
V gene: TRBV7-6
clone size: once
J gene: TRBJ2-5

CDR3 DNA: TGTGCCACCGCCGCAGGCAATCAGCCCCAGCATTTT
CDR3 protein: CATAAGNQPQHF
D gene: -
V gene: TRBV2
clone size: -
J gene: TRBJ1-5

CDR3 DNA: TGTGCCAGCAGTGAATTCGCGGGAGCCTACAATGAGCAGTTCTTC
CDR3 protein: CASSEFAGAYNEQFF
D gene: TRBD2
V gene: TRBV2
clone size: -
J gene: TRBJ2-1

CDR3 DNA: TGTGCCAGCACCGAACGCGCAACAGGCGCAGATGGCTACACCTTC
CDR3 protein: CASTERATGADGYTF
D gene: -
V gene: TRBV6-6
clone size: -
J gene: TRBJ1-2

CDR3 DNA: TGTGCCAGTTTGGACAGGGGATTTTATGGCTACACCTTC
CDR3 protein: CASLDRGFYGYTF
D gene: TRBD1
V gene: TRBV6-5
clone size: -
J gene: TRBJ1-2

CDR3 DNA: TGTGCCAGCAGCTTAAGTTTATCCGGGAGCTATGGCTACACCTTC
CDR3 protein: CASSLSLSGSYGYTF
D gene: -
V gene: TRBV11-2
clone size: -
J gene: TRBJ1-2

CDR3 DNA: TGTGCCAGCAGGCGACAGAGTGCTAACACTGAAGCTTTCTTT
CDR3 protein: CASRRQSANTEAFF
D gene: -
V gene: TRBV27
clone size: -
J gene: TRBJ1-1

CDR3 DNA: TGTGCCAGCAGTGAATCTCGGGGTCGTACTGAAGCTTTCTTT
CDR3 protein: CASSESRGRTEAFF
D gene: -
V gene: TRBV25-1
clone size: -
J gene: TRBJ1-1

CDR3 DNA: TGTGCCAGCTCACCCGAACACATGAACAGGGTATCGGAGACCCACACTGAAGCTTTCTTT
CDR3 protein: CASSPEHMNRVSETHTEAFF
D gene: -
V gene: TRBV18
clone size: -
J gene: TRBJ1-1